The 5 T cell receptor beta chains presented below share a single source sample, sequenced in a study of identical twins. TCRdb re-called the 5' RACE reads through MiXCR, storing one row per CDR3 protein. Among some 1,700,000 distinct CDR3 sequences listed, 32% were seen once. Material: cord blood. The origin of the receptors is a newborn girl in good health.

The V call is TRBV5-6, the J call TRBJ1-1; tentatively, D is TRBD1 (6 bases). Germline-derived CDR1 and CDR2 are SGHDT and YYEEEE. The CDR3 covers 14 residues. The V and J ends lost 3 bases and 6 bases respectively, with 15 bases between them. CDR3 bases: TGTGCCAGCAGCTCTGACAGGATTAGCCCTGAAGCTTTCTTT. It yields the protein CASSSDRISPEAFF. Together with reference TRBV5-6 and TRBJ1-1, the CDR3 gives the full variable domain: DAGVTQSPTHLIKTRGQQVTLRCSPKSGHDTVSWYQQALGQGPQFIFQYYEEEERQRGNFPDRFSGHQFPNYSSELNVNALLLGDSALYLCASSSDRISPEAFFGQGTRLTVV.

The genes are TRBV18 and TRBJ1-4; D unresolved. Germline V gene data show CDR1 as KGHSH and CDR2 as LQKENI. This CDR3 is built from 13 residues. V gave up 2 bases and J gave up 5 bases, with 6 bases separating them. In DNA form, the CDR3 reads TGTGCCAGCTCACCATCTCGAAATGAAAAACTGTTTTTT. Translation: CASSPSRNEKLFF.

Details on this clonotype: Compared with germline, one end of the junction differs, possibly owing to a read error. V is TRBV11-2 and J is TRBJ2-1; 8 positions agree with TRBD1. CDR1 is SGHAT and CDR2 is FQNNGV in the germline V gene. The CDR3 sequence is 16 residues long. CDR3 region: CAGSPTDRGTYNEQFF. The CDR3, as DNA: TGTGCCGGCAGCCCCACAGACAGGGGCACCTACAATGAGCAGTTCTTC.

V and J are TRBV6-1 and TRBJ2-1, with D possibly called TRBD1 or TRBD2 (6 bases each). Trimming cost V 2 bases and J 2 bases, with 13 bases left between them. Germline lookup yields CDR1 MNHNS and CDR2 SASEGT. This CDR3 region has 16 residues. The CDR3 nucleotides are TGTGCCAGCAGTGAAAGGGGGGAATTTGCCTACAATGAGCAGTTCTTC. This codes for CASSERGEFAYNEQFF.

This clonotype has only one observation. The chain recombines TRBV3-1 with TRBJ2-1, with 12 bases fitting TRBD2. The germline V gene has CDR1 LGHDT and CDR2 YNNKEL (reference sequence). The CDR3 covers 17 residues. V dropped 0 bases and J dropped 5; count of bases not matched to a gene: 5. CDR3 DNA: TGTGCCAGCAGCCAAGAGTCCGGGACTAGCGGGCACAATGAGCAGTTCTTC. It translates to CASSQESGTSGHNEQFF.